These 15 T cell receptor beta chains originate from one sample sequenced in a study of T cell repertoires in aging, cancer and after chemotherapy. The template was genomic DNA from peripheral blood, not RNA. Multiplex touch-down PCR with TRB-A/B primers amplified rearranged V-D-J TRB sequences. TCRdb recomputed calls from the multiplex PCR reads with MiXCR, one row per CDR3 protein. The repertoire holds about 9,800 distinct CDR3 sequences, approximately 40% seen once, with 9.9% in the top ten. Sequencing was done on a sample of blood. These receptors all come from a human donor in good health.

By sample fraction, this clonotype is medium-sized (0.01 to 0.1%). The chain recombines TRBV29-1 with TRBJ2-1, with TRBD2 as a possible D gene (6 bases). Per germline, CDR1 SQVTM and CDR2 ANQGSEA. The CDR3 runs to 11 residues. V lost 7 bases and J 12 bases, leaving 16 bases between the germline ends. The DNA of the CDR3 is TGCAGCGCCTGGGGAGGTGGCTGGCAGTTCTTC. Its protein product is CSAWGGGWQFF.

This rearrangement joins TRBV6-2 or TRBV6-3 to TRBJ2-7; 7 nucleotides agree with TRBD1. Unmatched junction bases numbered 14, after V lost 7 bases and J lost 2 bases. In germline, CDR1 is MNHEY, CDR2 SVGEGT. This CDR3 has 16 residues. For the CDR3, the DNA is TGTGCCAGCACTAAAATACCCGGGACAGCCGCCTACGAGCAGTACTTC. Protein product: CASTKIPGTAAYEQYF.

This clonotype is medium-sized. The CDR3 DNA is TGTGCCAGCTCACCAAGGACGGGAGGTAGGACAGATACGCAGTATTTT. Translating gives CASSPRTGGRTDTQYF. The chain is built from TRBV18 and TRBJ2-3; 7 bases map to TRBD2. The CDR3 loop spans 16 amino acids. V trimming: 2 bases; J trimming: 3 bases; junction bases outside the gene matches: 8. The germline gives CDR1 KGHSH, CDR2 LQKENI.

The gene calls are TRBV5-1 and TRBJ2-4; possibly TRBD1 for D (5 bases). The CDR3 sequence is 15 residues long. V was clipped by 4 bases and J by 0 bases, with 11 bases between them. Germline CDR1 is SGHRS and CDR2 is YFSETQ. The CDR3 sequence is CASSPSTVAKNIQYF. CDR3 sequence (DNA): TGCGCCAGCAGCCCCTCGACAGTAGCCAAAAACATTCAGTACTTC.

The CDR3 sequence is CASSVERPYNEQFF. CDR3 sequence (DNA): TGTGCCAGCAGCGTCGAGAGACCCTACAATGAGCAGTTCTTC. This chain joins TRBV5-6 and TRBJ2-1; D not certain. There are 14 residues in the CDR3. CDR1 SGHDT and CDR2 YYEEEE come from the germline V gene. V lost 4 bases and J 2 bases, leaving 10 bases between the germline ends.

The chain combines TRBV6-1 with TRBJ2-3; 8 positions match TRBD2. V was pared by 3 bases and J by 2 bases, with 7 bases of the junction left unmatched. This CDR3 has 16 amino acids. Germline CDR1 reads MNHNS; CDR2 reads SASEGT. In DNA, the CDR3 is TGTGCCAGCAGTGACGGGAGGGCATTGGACACAGATACGCAGTATTTT. Translating gives CASSDGRALDTDTQYF.

V and J are TRBV27 and TRBJ2-4; TRBD1 aligns across 8 bases. The CDR3 is 14 residues long. Germline lookup yields CDR1 MNHEY and CDR2 SMNVEV (reference sequence). V lost 2 bases and J lost 9; bases outside the gene matches: 6. The CDR3 sequence: CASSLQGAQFIQYF. CDR3 nucleotide sequence: TGTGCCAGCAGTTTACAGGGGGCGCAGTTCATTCAGTACTTC.

The chain links TRBV5-4 to TRBJ2-2; 11 positions match TRBD2. The V gene's germline CDR1 is SGHNT and CDR2 YYREEE (reference sequence). The CDR3 is made up of 16 amino acids. V shed 4 bases, J shed 6 bases, and the junction held 8 bases outside the gene matches. CDR3 nucleotide sequence: TGTGCCAGCAGCAGTAGCGGGAGGGCCGATCCCGGGGAGCTGTTTTTT. Translating gives CASSSSGRADPGELFF.

Only a few counts were recorded for this clonotype. This chain joins TRBV6-1 and TRBJ2-5; D uncertain. The germline V and J ends were trimmed by 7 bases and 6 bases, with 9 bases remaining between them. There are 11 residues in the CDR3. Per germline, CDR1 MNHNS and CDR2 SASEGT. In DNA form, the CDR3 reads TGTGCCAGCAAGGTTGGAAAGACCCAGTACTTC. This encodes CASKVGKTQYF.

The V and J genes are TRBV6-4 and TRBJ2-1; 10 nucleotides line up with TRBD2. CDR1 MRHNA and CDR2 SNTAGT come from the germline V gene. Unmatched junction bases numbered 3, after V lost 3 bases and J lost 4 bases. CDR3 size: 15 residues. Written as DNA, the CDR3 is TGTGCCAGCAGTGAGACTAGCGGGTCTTACAATGAGCAGTTCTTC. Translating gives CASSETSGSYNEQFF.

The chain is built from TRBV29-1 and TRBJ2-3; 12 bases map to TRBD2. J lost 5 bases, V lost 3 bases, and 6 bases had no gene match. The CDR3 sequence is 15 residues long. The germline V gene encodes CDR1 SQVTM and CDR2 ANQGSEA. CDR3 amino acids: CSVDGLAGGVDTQYF. In DNA form, the CDR3 reads TGCAGCGTTGACGGGCTAGCGGGAGGGGTAGATACGCAGTATTTT.

This clonotype is labeled medium-sized (0.01 to 0.1%). V is TRBV19 and J is TRBJ2-5, with TRBD2 matching over 8 bases. CDR1 and CDR2 from the germline V gene are LNHDA and SQIVND (reference sequence). This CDR3 spans 15 amino acids. With 6 bases clipped from V and 4 bases from J, the junction kept 10 bases outside the gene matches. The CDR3: CASRAQSAGGETQYF. The CDR3 DNA follows: TGTGCCAGTAGGGCTCAAAGCGCGGGAGGAGAGACCCAGTACTTC.

The chain couples TRBV7-6 to TRBJ1-5; D is uncertain. From germline, CDR1 is SGHVS and CDR2 FNYEAQ. V was shortened by 5 bases and J by 2 bases, with 13 bases between the two germline ends. This CDR3 has 15 amino acids. CDR3 DNA: TGTGCCAGCAGCCGCCCCTCTTGGGGCAATCAGCCCCAGCATTTT. It specifies CASSRPSWGNQPQHF.

The gene calls are TRBV6-4 and TRBJ2-5, with TRBD2 identical over 7 bases. The CDR3 length is 15 residues. Germline V CDR1 and CDR2: MRHNA, SNTAGT. V gave up 3 bases and J gave up 1 base; unmatched junction bases: 5. The CDR3 loop is CASSESASGQETQYF. The CDR3 DNA sequence: TGTGCCAGCAGTGAGAGTGCTAGCGGCCAAGAGACCCAGTACTTC.

The chain is built from TRBV30 and TRBJ2-5; 7 nucleotides match TRBD2. Germline V gives CDR1 GTSNPN, CDR2 SVGIG (reference sequence). This CDR3 has 12 residues. The V and J ends lost 4 bases and 4 bases, in that order; junction bases with no gene match: 3. CDR3 region: CAWTGGGETQYF. The CDR3 nucleotides read TGTGCCTGGACAGGCGGGGGAGAGACCCAGTACTTC. Based on the CDR3 plus reference TRBV30 and TRBJ2-5, the full variable domain is SQTIHQWPATLVQPVGSPLSLECTVEGTSNPNLYWYRQAAGRGLQLLFYSVGIGQISSEVPQNLSASRPQDRQFILSSKKLLLSDSGFYLCAWTGGGETQYFGPGTRLLVL.